Shown below are 8 T cell receptor beta chains from a single sample sequenced in a study of monozygotic twins with cystic fibrosis. Some clones are missing from TCRdb's copy, which holds only in-frame ones; the method was immunoSEQ multiplex PCR. The sample contains roughly 35,000 clones, under 90% of which appear only once. The material sequenced was blood. The receptors stem from a girl between 2 and 10 years old with cystic fibrosis.

The CDR3: CASSLLLNTEAFF. Written as DNA, the CDR3 is TGTGCCAGCAGCTTGCTCTTGAACACTGAAGCTTTCTTT. The chain combines TRBV5-8 with TRBJ1-1; D gene unclear. V was trimmed by 1 base and J by 0 bases, leaving 4 bases between them. The germline gives CDR1 SGHTS, CDR2 YDEGEE. This CDR3 has 13 amino acids.

This chain joins TRBV30 and TRBJ1-2, with a possible D match to TRBD1 (5 bases). The germline CDR1 and CDR2 sequences are GTSNPN and SVGIG (reference sequence). V was cut by 0 bases and J by 8 bases, with 16 bases left in between. The CDR3 length is 14 residues. CDR3 DNA: TGTGCCTGGAGTGTGAACGTGGGGGTGGGCGGCTACACCTTC. As protein: CAWSVNVGVGGYTF.

The rearrangement joins TRBV5-1 to TRBJ2-2; the D gene is possibly TRBD1 (5 bases). This CDR3 spans 15 amino acids. With 1 base removed from V and 7 bases from J, the gap between germline ends came to 14 bases. CDR1 and CDR2 from the germline V gene are SGHRS and YFSETQ. CDR3 in amino acids: CASSLIQAQHGELFF. CDR3 nucleotide sequence: TGCGCCAGCAGCTTGATACAGGCTCAGCACGGGGAGCTGTTTTTT.

The V call is TRBV15, the J call TRBJ1-4; no clear D. The length of the CDR3 is 12 residues. Per the germline V gene, CDR1 is LNHNV and CDR2 is YYDKDF (reference sequence). Trimming pared 0 bases from V and 10 bases from J, leaving 6 bases between. In nucleotides, the CDR3 is TGTGCCACCAGCAGAGATACGGCAAAACTGTTTTTT. This encodes CATSRDTAKLFF.

The rearrangement joins TRBV5-1 to TRBJ2-1; D tentatively reads TRBD1 or TRBD2 (5 bases each). From germline, CDR1 is SGHRS and CDR2 YFSETQ. The CDR3 extends over 19 amino acids. With 3 bases removed from V and 4 bases from J, the gap between germline ends came to 26 bases. CDR3 sequence reads: CASSSQRGSLQDLYNEQFF. The CDR3 DNA reads as TGCGCCAGCAGCTCCCAGAGGGGCTCACTCCAAGACCTTTACAATGAGCAGTTCTTC.

V and J are TRBV7-6 and TRBJ1-1; 8 bases match TRBD1. V trimming: 4 bases; J trimming: 8 bases; junction bases outside the gene matches: 12. The V gene's germline CDR1 is SGHVS and CDR2 FNYEAQ. CDR3 length: 15 residues. CDR3 bases: TGTGCCAGCAGCTCGACCGGACCAGGGGGCAGCGAAGCTTTCTTT. It is translated as CASSSTGPGGSEAFF.

V usage is TRBV9 and J usage is TRBJ2-1; 9 nucleotides align to TRBD2. CDR3 length: 17 amino acids. Germline V gene lookup returns CDR1 SGDLS and CDR2 YYNGEE. The V gene end was trimmed by 0 bases and the J gene end by 6 bases; junction bases not matched to a gene: 10. The CDR3 region is CASSVVERSGGTNEQFF. CDR3 DNA: TGTGCCAGCAGCGTAGTAGAACGGAGCGGGGGGACCAATGAGCAGTTCTTC.

This rearrangement joins TRBV5-4 to TRBJ2-1, with 8 bases fitting TRBD1. The V segment lost 2 bases and the J segment 3 bases; nucleotides outside the gene matches: 7. Looked up from germline, CDR1 is SGHNT and CDR2 is YYREEE (reference sequence). CDR3 length: 16 residues. CDR3 amino acids: CASSFDRGRVYNEQFF. The CDR3 bases are TGTGCCAGCAGCTTTGACAGGGGCAGAGTCTACAATGAGCAGTTCTTC. Full variable domain (outside the CDR3, taken from reference TRBV5-4 and TRBJ2-1): ETGVTQSPTHLIKTRGQQVTLRCSSQSGHNTVSWYQQALGQGPQFIFQYYREEENGRGNFPPRFSGLQFPNYSSELNVNALELDDSALYLCASSFDRGRVYNEQFFGPGTRLTVL.